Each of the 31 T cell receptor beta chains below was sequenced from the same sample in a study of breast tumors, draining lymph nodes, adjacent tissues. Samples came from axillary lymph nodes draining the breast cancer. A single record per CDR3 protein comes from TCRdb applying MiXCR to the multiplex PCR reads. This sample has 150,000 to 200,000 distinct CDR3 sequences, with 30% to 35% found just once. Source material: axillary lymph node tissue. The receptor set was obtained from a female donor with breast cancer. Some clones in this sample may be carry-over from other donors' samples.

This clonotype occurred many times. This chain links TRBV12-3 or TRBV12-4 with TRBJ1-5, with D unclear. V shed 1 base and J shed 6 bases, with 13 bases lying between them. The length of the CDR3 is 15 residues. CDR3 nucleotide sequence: TGTGCCAGCAGTTTAGGTGCACCCAGCGGTCAGCCCCAGCATTTT. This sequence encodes CASSLGAPSGQPQHF.

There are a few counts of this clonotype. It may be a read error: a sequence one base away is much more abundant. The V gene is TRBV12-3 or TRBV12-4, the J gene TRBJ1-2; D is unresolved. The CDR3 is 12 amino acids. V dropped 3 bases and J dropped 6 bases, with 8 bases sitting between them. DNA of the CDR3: TGTGCCAGCAGTTTCACGGTGAATGGCTACACCTTC. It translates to CASSFTVNGYTF.

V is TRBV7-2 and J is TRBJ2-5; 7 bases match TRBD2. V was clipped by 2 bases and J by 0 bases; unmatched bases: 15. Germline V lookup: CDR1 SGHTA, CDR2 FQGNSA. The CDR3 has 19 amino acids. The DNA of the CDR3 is TGTGCCAGCAGCTTACTCCGAAGCGGCAGGGAGGGGTACCAAGAGACCCAGTACTTC. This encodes CASSLLRSGREGYQETQYF.

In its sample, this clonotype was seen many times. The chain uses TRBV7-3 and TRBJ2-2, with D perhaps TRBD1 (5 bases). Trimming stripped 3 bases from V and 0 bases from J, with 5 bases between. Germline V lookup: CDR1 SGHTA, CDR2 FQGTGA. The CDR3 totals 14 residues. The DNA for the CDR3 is TGTGCCAGCAGCTTGACAGCGAACACCGGGGAGCTGTTTTTT. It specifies CASSLTANTGELFF.

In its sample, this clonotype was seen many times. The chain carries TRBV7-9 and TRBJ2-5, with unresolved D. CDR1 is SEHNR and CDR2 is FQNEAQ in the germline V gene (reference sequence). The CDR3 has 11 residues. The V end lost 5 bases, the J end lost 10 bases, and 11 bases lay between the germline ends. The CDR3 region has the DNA TGTGCCAGCAGCCCTGGGCCCGGCCAGTACTTC. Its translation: CASSPGPGQYF.

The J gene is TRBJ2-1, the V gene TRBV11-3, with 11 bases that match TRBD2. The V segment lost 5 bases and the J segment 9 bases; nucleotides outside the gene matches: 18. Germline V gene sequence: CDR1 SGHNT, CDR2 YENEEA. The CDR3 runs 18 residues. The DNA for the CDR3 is TGTGCCAGCAGCCCCCAGCTTGTAGCGGGGGGGATTTACGGTGAGCAGTTCTTC. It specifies CASSPQLVAGGIYGEQFF. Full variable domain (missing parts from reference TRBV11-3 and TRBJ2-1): EAGVVQSPRYKIIEKKQPVAFWCNPISGHNTLYWYLQNLGQGPELLIRYENEEAVDDSQLPKDRFSAERLKGVDSTLKIQPAELGDSAVYLCASSPQLVAGGIYGEQFFGPGTRLTVL.

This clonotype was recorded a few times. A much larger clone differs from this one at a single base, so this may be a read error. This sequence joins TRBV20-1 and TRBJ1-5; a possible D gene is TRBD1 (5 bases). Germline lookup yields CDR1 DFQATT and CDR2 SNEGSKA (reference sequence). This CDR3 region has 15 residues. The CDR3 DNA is TGCAGTGCTAGCCCCAGCGGGGGAAGCACTCAGCCCCAGCATTTT. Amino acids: CSASPSGGSTQPQHF.

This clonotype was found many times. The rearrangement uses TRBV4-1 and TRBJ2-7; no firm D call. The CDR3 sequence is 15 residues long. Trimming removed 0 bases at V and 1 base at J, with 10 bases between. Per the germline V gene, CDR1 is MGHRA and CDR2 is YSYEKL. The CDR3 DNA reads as TGCGCCAGCAGCCAAGAATGGCGTCGGTCCTACGAGCAGTACTTC. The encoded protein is CASSQEWRRSYEQYF.

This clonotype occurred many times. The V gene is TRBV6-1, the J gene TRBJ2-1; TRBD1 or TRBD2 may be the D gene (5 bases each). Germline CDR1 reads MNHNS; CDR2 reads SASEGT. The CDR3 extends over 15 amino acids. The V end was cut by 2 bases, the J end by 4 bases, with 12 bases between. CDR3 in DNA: TGTGCCAGCAGTGAACGGGGCAGCGCATACAATGAGCAGTTCTTC. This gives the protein CASSERGSAYNEQFF.

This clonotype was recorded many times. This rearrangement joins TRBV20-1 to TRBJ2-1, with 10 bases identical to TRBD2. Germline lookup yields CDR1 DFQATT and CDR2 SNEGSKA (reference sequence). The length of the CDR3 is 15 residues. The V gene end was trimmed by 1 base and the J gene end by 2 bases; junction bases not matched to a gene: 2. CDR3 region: CSARGLAGTYNEQFF. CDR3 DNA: TGCAGTGCTAGAGGACTAGCGGGTACCTACAATGAGCAGTTCTTC.

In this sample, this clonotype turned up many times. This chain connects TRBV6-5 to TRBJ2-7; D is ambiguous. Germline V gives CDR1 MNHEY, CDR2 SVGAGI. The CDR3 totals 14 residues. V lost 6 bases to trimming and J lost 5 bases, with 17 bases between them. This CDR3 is CASSPLAAPHEQYF. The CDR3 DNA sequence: TGTGCCAGCAGCCCTCTCGCGGCTCCCCACGAGCAGTACTTC.

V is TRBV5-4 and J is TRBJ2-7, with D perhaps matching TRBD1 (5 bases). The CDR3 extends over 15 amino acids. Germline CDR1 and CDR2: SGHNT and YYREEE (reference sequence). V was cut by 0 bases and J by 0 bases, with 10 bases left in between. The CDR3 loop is CASSLAGAGSYEQYF. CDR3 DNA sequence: TGTGCCAGCAGCTTGGCTGGGGCAGGCTCCTACGAGCAGTACTTC.

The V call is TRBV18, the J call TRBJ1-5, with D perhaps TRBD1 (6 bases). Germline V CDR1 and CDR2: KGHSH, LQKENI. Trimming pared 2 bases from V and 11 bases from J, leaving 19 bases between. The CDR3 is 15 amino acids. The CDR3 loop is CASSPLGRGQETQHF. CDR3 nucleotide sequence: TGTGCCAGCTCACCATTGGGCAGGGGCCAAGAGACCCAGCATTTT.

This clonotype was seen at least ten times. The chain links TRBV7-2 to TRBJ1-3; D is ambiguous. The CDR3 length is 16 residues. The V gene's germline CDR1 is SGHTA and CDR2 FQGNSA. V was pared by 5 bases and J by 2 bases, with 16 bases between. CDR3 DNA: TGTGCCAGCAGCCCCCAGCACTTAGGGACTGGAAACACCATATATTTT. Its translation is CASSPQHLGTGNTIYF. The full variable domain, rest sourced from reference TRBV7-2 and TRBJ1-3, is GAGVSQSPSNKVTEKGKDVELRCDPISGHTALYWYRQSLGQGLEFLIYFQGNSAPDKSGLPSDRFSAERTGGSVSTLTIQRTQQEDSAVYLCASSPQHLGTGNTIYFGEGSWLTVV.

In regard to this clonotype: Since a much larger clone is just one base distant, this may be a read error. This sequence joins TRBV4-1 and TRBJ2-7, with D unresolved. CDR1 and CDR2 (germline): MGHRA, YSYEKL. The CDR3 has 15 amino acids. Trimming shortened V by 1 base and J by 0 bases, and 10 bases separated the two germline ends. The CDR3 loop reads CASSQASGNSYEQYF. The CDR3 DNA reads TGCGCCAGCAGCCAAGCGTCCGGAAACTCCTACGAGCAGTACTTC.

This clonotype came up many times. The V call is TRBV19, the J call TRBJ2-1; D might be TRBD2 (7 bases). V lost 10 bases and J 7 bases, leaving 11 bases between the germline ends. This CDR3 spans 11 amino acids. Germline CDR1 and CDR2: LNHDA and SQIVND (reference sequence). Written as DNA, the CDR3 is TGTGCCACCGAGGGGGGGAATGAGCAGTTCTTC. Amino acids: CATEGGNEQFF.

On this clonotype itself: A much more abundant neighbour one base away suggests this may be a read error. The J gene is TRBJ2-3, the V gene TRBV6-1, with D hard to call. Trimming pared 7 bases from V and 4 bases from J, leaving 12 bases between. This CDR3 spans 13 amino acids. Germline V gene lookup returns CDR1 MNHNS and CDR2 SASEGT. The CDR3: CASKRAPADTQYF. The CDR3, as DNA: TGTGCCAGCAAACGTGCTCCCGCAGATACGCAGTATTTT.

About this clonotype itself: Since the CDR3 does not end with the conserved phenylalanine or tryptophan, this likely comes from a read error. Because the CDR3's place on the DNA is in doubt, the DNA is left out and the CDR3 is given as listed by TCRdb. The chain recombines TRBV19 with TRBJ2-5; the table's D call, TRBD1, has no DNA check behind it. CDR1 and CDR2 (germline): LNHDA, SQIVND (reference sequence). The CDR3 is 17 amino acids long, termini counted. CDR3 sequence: CASSTHAVKGPGETQSL.

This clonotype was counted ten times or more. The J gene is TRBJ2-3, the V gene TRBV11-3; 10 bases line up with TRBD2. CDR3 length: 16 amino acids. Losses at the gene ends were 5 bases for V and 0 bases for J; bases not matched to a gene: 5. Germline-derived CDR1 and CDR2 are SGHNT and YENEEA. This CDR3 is CASSRGLAASTDTQYF. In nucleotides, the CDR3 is TGTGCCAGCAGCCGAGGACTAGCGGCTAGCACAGATACGCAGTATTTT.

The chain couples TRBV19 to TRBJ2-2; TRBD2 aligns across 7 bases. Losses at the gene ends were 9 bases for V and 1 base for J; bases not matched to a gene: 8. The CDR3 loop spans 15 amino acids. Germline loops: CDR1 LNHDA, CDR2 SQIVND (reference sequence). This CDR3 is CASRGVRENTGELFF. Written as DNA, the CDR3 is TGTGCCAGCCGGGGGGTACGGGAGAACACCGGGGAGCTGTTTTTT.

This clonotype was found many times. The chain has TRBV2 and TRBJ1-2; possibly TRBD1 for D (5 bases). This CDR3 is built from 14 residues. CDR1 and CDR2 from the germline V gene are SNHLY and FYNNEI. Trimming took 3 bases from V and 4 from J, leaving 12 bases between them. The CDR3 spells CASSETDFGYGYTF. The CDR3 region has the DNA TGTGCCAGCAGTGAGACAGACTTTGGCTATGGCTACACCTTC.

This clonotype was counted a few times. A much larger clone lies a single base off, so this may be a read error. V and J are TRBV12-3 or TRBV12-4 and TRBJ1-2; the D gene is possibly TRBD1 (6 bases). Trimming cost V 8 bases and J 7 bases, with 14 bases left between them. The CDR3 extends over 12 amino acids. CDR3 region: CASGHRVAGYTF. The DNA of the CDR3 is TGTGCCAGCGGTCACAGGGTGGCTGGCTACACCTTC.

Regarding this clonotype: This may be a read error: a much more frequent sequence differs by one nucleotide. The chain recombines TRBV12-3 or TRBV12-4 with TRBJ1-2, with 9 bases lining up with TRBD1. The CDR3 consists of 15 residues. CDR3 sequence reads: CASRRGRDRVYGYPF. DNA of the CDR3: TGTGCCAGCAGACGCGGCCGGGACAGGGTCTATGGCTACCCCTTC.

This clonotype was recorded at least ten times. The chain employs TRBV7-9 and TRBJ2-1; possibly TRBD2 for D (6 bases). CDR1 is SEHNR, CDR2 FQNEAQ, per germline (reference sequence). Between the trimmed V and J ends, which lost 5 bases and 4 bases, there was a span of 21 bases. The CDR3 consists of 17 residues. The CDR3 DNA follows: TGTGCCAGCAGCCCCCGGAGCTTGGCGGGACCTTACAATGAGCAGTTCTTC. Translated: CASSPRSLAGPYNEQFF.

The DNA of the CDR3 is TGTGCCAGCAGCTATACAGGGTCAGATACGCAGTATTTT. It is translated as CASSYTGSDTQYF. The chain is built from TRBV7-9 and TRBJ2-3, with TRBD1 as a possible D gene (6 bases). Germline CDR1 is SEHNR and CDR2 is FQNEAQ (reference sequence). V shed 4 bases and J shed 4 bases, with 9 bases lying between them. The CDR3 totals 13 residues.

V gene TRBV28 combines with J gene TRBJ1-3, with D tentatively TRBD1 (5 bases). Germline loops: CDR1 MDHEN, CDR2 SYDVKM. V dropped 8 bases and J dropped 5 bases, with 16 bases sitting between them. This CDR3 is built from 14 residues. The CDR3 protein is CASEFGGGRNTIYF. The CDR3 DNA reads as TGTGCCAGCGAATTCGGGGGGGGGAGAAACACCATATATTTT. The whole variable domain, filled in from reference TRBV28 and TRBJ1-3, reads DVKVTQSSRYLVKRTGEKVFLECVQDMDHENMFWYRQDPGLGLRLIYFSYDVKMKEKGDIPEGYSVSREKKERFSLILESASTNQTSMYLCASEFGGGRNTIYFGEGSWLTVV.

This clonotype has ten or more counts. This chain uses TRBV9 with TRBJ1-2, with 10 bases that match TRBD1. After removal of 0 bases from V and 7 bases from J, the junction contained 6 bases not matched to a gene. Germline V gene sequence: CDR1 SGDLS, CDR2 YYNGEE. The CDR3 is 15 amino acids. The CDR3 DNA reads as TGTGCCAGCAGCGTAGGGGGACAGGGGAATGGTGGCTACACCTTC. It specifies CASSVGGQGNGGYTF.

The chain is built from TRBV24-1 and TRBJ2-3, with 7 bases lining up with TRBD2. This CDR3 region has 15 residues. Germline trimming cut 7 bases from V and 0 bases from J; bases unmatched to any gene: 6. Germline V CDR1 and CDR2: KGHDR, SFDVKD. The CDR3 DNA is TGTGCCACCAGCGTTGGGAGGGACAGCACAGATACGCAGTATTTT. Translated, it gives CATSVGRDSTDTQYF.

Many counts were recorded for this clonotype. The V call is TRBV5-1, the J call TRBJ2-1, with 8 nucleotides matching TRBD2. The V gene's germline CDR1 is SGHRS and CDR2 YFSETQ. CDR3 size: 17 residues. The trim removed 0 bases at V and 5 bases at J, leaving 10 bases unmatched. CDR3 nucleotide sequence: TGCGCCAGCAGCTTGGAGAGGGGCGGGGGGATCCACAATGAGCAGTTCTTC. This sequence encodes CASSLERGGGIHNEQFF.

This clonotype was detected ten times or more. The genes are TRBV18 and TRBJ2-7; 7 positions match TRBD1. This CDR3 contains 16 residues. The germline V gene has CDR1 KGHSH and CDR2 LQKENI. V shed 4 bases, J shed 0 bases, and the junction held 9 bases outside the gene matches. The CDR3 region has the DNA TGTGCCAGCTCACTAGAGACAGGGACCTTCTCCTACGAGCAGTACTTC. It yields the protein CASSLETGTFSYEQYF.

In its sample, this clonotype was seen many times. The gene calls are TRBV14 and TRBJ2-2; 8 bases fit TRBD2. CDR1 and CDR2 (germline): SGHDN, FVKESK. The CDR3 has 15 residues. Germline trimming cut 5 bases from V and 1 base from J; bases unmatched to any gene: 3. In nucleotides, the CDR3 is TGTGCCAGCAGCAAAAGCGGGGGGAACACCGGGGAGCTGTTTTTT. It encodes CASSKSGGNTGELFF.